This TCR beta chain was documented in a study of beta chain features in type 1 diabetes. The authors sorted CD4+ naive, central memory, regulatory and stem cell-like memory cells via CD45RO/CCR7/CD25/CD127/CD95/CD27. What was sequenced were expressed TCRB transcripts, since all of the isolated RNA had been reverse transcribed. Naive, central memory and regulatory T cell samples yielded some 3.9 million reads on average. Profiled with immunoSEQ multiplex PCR; TCRdb holds only in-frame clones, not every one. The sample includes about 170,000 clones, roughly 8% of them seen just once. Germline CDR1 and CDR2: MDHEN and SYDVKM. This CDR3 is 17 amino acids long. Trimming stripped 5 bases from V and 2 bases from J, with 16 bases between. Whole-study findings and limits: All four CD4+ subsets from Type 1 diabetes patients carried moderately but significantly shorter TCRB CDR3s. Unsettled here was the matter of whether HLA type influences TCRB rearrangement.

A note on this clone: Its specificity is unknown.

This chain uses TRBV28 with TRBJ2-6; TRBD2 is a possible D gene (6 bases). This clonotype originated in a man younger than 30 with type 1 diabetes. The sequenced material came from central memory CD4+ T cells from blood. CDR3 residues: CASSPPGDLPGANVLTF. The CDR3 DNA is TGTGCCAGCAGTCCCCCGGGAGATCTTCCTGGGGCCAACGTCCTGACTTTC.